A selection of T cell receptor beta chains follows, all from one sample in a study of graft-versus-host responses after intestinal transplantation. Assay used: immunoSEQ multiplex PCR; TCRdb lists only in-frame clones, some missing. The table includes approximately 63,000 clones, 89% detected once. The input for sequencing was ileum tissue, taken less than 400 days after transplant. These receptors all come from a human patient who received an intestinal transplant, so some T cells may come from the graft donor. Both conserved end residues are trimmed from each CDR3.

>TRBJ1-1|TRBV4-1
ASSQGGIGQGTTEAF
>TRBJ1-5|TRBV2
ASSEAPRQPQH
>TRBJ2-5|TRBV6-1
ASSEQGARETQY
>TRBJ2-3|TRBV7-3
ASSLGTLTDTQY
>TRBJ2-3|TRBV6-6
ASSYSISADTQY
>TRBJ1-4|TRBV6-1
ASSSVLGDSKLF
>TRBJ2-7|TRBV6-5
ASSYGTSPYEQY
>TRBJ1-2|TRBV6-6
ASSYSADGYT
>TRBJ2-5|TRBV27
ASALGTDKETQY
>TRBJ2-5|TRBV30
AWSLGQTLLDDKETQY
>TRBJ2-1|TRBV2
ASSYGLNEQF
>TRBJ2-7|TRBV4-1
ASSHRLAYEQY
>TRBJ2-7|TRBV27
ASSFTGTSYEQY
>TRBJ2-1|TRBV2
ASRSTSGTDNEQF
>TRBJ2-7|TRBV7-2
ASSSLGVEQY
>TRBJ2-1|TRBV4-1
ASSHAGNNEQF
>TRBJ2-3|TRBV7-3
ASSFLGLAGERADTQY
>TRBJ2-1|TRBV5-8
ASSFSGSYNEQF
>TRBJ1-1|TRBV29-1
SVENTGLNTEAF
>TRBJ2-5|TRBV6-5
ASSYVGLETQY
>TRBJ2-7|TRBV4-1
ASSQGAEQY
>TRBJ2-2|TRBV27
ASSLRWVGLSNTGELF
>TRBJ2-1|TRBV4-1
ASSQWPSGFLYNEQF
>TRBJ2-1|TRBV5-6
ASSLWTSGRVIDEQF
>TRBJ2-1|TRBV29-1
SVEDGGGTYNEQF